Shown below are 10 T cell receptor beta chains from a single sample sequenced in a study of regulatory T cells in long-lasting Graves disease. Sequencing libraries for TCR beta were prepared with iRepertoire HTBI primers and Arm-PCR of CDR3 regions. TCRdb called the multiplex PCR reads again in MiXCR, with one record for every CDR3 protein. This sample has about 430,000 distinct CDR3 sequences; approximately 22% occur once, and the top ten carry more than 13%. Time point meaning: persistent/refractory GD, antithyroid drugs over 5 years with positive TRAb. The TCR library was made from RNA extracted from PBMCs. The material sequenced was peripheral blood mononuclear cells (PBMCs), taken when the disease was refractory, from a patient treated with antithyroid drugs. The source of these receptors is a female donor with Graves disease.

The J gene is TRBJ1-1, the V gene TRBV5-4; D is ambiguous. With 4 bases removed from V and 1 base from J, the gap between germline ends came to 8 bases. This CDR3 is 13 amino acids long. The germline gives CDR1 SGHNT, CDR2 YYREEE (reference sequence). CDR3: CASSTSANTEAFF. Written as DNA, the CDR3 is TGTGCCAGCAGCACATCAGCGAACACTGAAGCTTTCTTT. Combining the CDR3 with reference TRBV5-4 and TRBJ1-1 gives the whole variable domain ETGVTQSPTHLIKTRGQQVTLRCSSQSGHNTVSWYQQALGQGPQFIFQYYREEENGRGNFPPRFSGLQFPNYSSELNVNALELDDSALYLCASSTSANTEAFFGQGTRLTVV.

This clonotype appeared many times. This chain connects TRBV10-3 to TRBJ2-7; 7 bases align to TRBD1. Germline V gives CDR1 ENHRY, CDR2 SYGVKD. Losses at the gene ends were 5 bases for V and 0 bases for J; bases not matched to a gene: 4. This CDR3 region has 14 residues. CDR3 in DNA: TGTGCCATCAGTTCCCGGGACAGCTCCTACGAGCAGTACTTC. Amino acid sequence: CAISSRDSSYEQYF.

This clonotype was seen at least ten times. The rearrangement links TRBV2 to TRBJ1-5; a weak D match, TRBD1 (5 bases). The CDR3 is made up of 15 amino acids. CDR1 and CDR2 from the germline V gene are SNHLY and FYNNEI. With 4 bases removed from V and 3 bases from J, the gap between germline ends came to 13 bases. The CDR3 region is CASSVGREPNQPQHF. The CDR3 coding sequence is TGTGCCAGCAGTGTTGGCAGGGAGCCCAATCAGCCCCAGCATTTT.

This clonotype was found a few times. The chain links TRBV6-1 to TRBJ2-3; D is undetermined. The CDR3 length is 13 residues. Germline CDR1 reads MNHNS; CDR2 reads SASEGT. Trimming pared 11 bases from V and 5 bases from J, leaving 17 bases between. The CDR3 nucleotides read TGTGCCTCTTTGATGGGTTTCGGAGATACGCAGTATTTT. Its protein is CASLMGFGDTQYF.

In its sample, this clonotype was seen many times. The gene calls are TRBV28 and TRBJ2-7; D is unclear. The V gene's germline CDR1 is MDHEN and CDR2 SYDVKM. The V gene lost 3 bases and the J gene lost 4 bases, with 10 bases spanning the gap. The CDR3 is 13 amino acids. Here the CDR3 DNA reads TGTGCCAGCAGTTTGACCGATCGGTACGAGCAGTACTTC. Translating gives CASSLTDRYEQYF.

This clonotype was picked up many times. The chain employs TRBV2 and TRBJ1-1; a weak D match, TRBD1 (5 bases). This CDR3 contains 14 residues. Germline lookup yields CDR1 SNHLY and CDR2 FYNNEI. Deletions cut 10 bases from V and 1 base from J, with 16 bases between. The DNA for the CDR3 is TGTGCCACCCCGAGGGAGGGGTCGAACACTGAAGCTTTCTTT. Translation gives CATPREGSNTEAFF.

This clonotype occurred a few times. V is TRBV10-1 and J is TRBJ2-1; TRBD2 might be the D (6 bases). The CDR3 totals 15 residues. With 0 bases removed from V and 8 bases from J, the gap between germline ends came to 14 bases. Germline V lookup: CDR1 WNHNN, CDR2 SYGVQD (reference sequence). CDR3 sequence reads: CASSESLVVADEQFF. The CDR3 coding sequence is TGCGCCAGCAGTGAGTCGTTGGTTGTAGCGGATGAGCAGTTCTTC.

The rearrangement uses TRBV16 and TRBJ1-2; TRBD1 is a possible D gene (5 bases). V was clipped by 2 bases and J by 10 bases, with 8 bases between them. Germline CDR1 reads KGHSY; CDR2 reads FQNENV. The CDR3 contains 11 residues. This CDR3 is CASSQLGTYTF. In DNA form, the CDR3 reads TGTGCCAGCAGCCAACTGGGGACCTACACCTTC.

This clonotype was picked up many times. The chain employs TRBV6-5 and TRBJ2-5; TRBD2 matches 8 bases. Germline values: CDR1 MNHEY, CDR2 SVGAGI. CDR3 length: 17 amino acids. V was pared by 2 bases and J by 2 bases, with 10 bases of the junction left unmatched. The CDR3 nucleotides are TGTGCCAGCAGTTACCTGACCTCCGGGAGGGGACAAGAGACCCAGTACTTC. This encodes CASSYLTSGRGQETQYF.

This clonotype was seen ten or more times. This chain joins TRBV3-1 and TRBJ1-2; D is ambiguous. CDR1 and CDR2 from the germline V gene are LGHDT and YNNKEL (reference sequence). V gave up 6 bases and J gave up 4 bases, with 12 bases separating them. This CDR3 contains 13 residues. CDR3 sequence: CASRGGLGYGYTF. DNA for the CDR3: TGTGCCAGCAGAGGAGGCCTGGGCTATGGCTACACCTTC.